This section outlines one TCR beta chain sequence together with its context. The antigen this receptor binds is unknown. The record has no base qualities; no much larger clone is one base away. The cohort comprised some 700 healthy bone marrow donors. Cohort members were all nominally healthy when sampled, although unrecorded immune exposures were likely present. The donor was CMV seropositive and belonged to the group of 250 to 300 seropositive cohort members. A peripheral blood sample was provided by each donor, and peripheral blood mononuclear cells were used for TCR beta sequencing. The Qiagen DNeasy Blood Extraction Kit was used to extract genomic DNA from the blood cell samples. This entry comes from a study of cytomegalovirus exposure and HLA in healthy donors (dated by TCRdb to about 2017). Some background on the complete study: In an earlier analysis of fewer than 750 of the donors, under 300 Gb of sequence data and just under 120 million unique TCR beta sequences from some 170 million T cells were reported. An early release covering 550 to 650 HLA-typed donors comprised around 300 gigabases of sequencing data and around 85 million unique TCR sequences. The genetic ancestry cluster associated with self-reported Caucasian donors included over 65% of the 350 to 500 genotyped donors. The aim of the study was to test whether cataloging public T cell receptors could identify signatures of past pathogen exposure. Using immunosequencing, the study profiled T cell repertoires from around 670 subjects and related those repertoires to cytomegalovirus serostatus. Along with the roughly 670-subject first cohort, a separate validation cohort of over 90 different subjects was used. The study combined high-throughput TCR immunosequencing, statistical association of individual TCRs with disease status, and machine learning to predict cytomegalovirus infection status. A later analysis re-examined previously published TCR beta repertoires from more than 650 donors and added high-resolution HLA genotyping to investigate patterns of TCR occurrence. In the later analysis, no new phenotypic data were used to find candidate immune exposures; instead, reliance was placed on TCR beta sequences and their occurrence across donors. An earlier analysis of approximately 500 of the donors applied high-throughput TCR beta sequencing to assess whether each TCR beta V gene segment acted as functional or pseudogenic. Donor age, sex, ethnicity and CMV serostatus were compiled alongside the repertoire data. A later genetic analysis took genome-wide SNP genotypes for about 65% of the 666 donors and used that subset as a discovery cohort. Every repertoire in the discovery cohort had been generated on one and the same sequencing platform. HLA typing covered class I and class II loci at four-digit resolution. The number of donors typed differed by locus, with roughly 629-640 for A, B, C, DRB1 and DQB1, over 500 for DQA1, over 600 for DPA1, and 450 to 480 for DPB1. Four to six DR-DQ haplotypes were handled as single units for association and clustering, since linkage in the cohort was strong. Across around 400 genotyped donors of the cohort, an average of about 240,000 unique TCR beta nucleotide sequences per donor were sequenced, and roughly 17% of those sequences were non-productive.

What the work shows at the level of the full study, not this receptor alone: Because counts were too low, approximately 15 rarely observed V segments, including chromosome 9 orphons, were excluded from the earlier analysis of some 540 of the donors. In the study, around 160 TCR beta chains were listed as associated with cytomegalovirus. The authors suggested that the approach could potentially be generalized to other disease states and immunological phenotypes. Specific HLA alleles were associated with 16,951 TCR beta sequences at a false discovery rate of 0.05 in a later analysis. Some IMGT-functional V segments, including TRBV6-2 and TRBV6-3, could not be told apart with the 87-base-pair reads, so those segments were excluded. Cytomegalovirus status was reported to be diagnosed by the classifier with high specificity and sensitivity in both the original and validation cohorts. Assigning TCR associations to individual alleles was difficult when HLA alleles, especially DR and DQ, strongly co-occurred. An earlier analysis of approximately 570 of the donors showed that most TCR beta V segments appeared in productive rearrangements either about 87% or about 30% of the time, which broadly matched IMGT annotations. This cohort had only TCR beta chains sequenced, and the lack of alpha or paired-chain data limited which features could be detected. A cluster of highly shared sequence variants was judged likely to represent a technical artifact of the sequencing pipeline. Because HLA typing was missing for some donors at each locus, association tests included only the typed subset. The only immune exposure information available for the cohort was CMV serostatus. In a later analysis, TCR association rates were found to vary across HLA loci, with the most associated TCRs seen for DRB1 alleles and the fewest for HLA-C alleles. Across donors, most TCR sequences were observed very rarely, whereas some public TCRs were present in many individuals. In a later analysis, most CMV-associated TCR beta chains were found to appear HLA-restricted, with HLA associations seemingly driven largely by CMV exposure. Compared with equally common non-associated chains, HLA-associated TCR beta chains in a later analysis were more clonally expanded and had lower generation probabilities. Three of the identified cytomegalovirus-associated TCR beta chains were confirmed in vitro to be specific for cytomegalovirus antigens. Correlated functional status among segregating V segments might be attributable to linkage disequilibrium, but an unknown experimental factor could not be ruled out. V-gene and J-gene trimming of TCR beta chains was associated with a missense DCLRE1C variant in a later genetic analysis, and the association was replicated in an independent cohort. According to a later genetic analysis, donors in an Asian-associated ancestry cluster had fewer N-insertions in productive TCRs than the roughly 670-donor mean. According to a later analysis, parvovirus B19, influenza, CMV and Epstein-Barr virus appeared linked to several top co-occurrence clusters. A further reported finding was that TCR beta sequences accurately predicted the HLA-A and HLA-B alleles for most subjects in the first cohort. The presence/absence analyses assumed that sequencing depth was roughly uniform across donors, and that assumption may not be true.

Between the V and J ends, shortened by 0 bases and 2 bases respectively, the junction contains 12 bases. The germline V gene yields SGHRS for CDR1 and YFSETQ for CDR2. The CDR3 runs 16 residues from the cysteine to the phenylalanine. Left in the record is the CDR3 DNA by itself, 48 bases read in frame from the first base. The library was prepared using the immunoSEQ multiplex PCR assay. A mixture of 60 forward primers for TCR Vbeta segments and 13 reverse primers for TCR Jbeta segments was used in the multiplex PCR. The CDR3 region of rearranged TCR beta genes was amplified from genomic DNA with a multiplex PCR assay. On the Illumina HiSeq System, the amplified TCR beta libraries were sequenced as 87-base-pair reads. The study's own analysis went as follows. Across the 666 repertoires, a later analysis counted tens of millions of unique TCR beta chains, roughly 11 million of which were shared by at least two donors. A nearest-neighbor algorithm error-corrected the raw reads and collapsed the reads into unique sequences, merging closely related sequences to remove PCR and sequencing errors. CDR3 sequences were aligned to IMGT reference sequences to assign V, D and J gene segments. For a sequence to be retained, at least a six-nucleotide match to both a V gene segment and a J gene segment was required. Rearrangements were called productive when the CDR3 lacked stop codons and stayed in frame with V and J; all others were non-productive. CDR3 was defined according to IMGT convention as the region running from the second conserved V-encoded cysteine to the conserved J-encoded phenylalanine. The earlier analysis of a few hundred of the donors excluded any sequence lacking an unambiguous match to a single V gene segment. In an earlier analysis of a few hundred of the donors, V segments were called functional above 56.7% productive rearrangements and were called segregating when the between-donor standard deviation exceeded 5%. To diagnose cytomegalovirus status from the catalog of TCR beta chain sequences, a statistical classification framework was built. V and J gene assignment, in a later analysis, came from comparing TCR nucleotide sequences with IMGT/GENE-DB human TR gene sequences. In a later analysis, CDR3 sequences and most-parsimonious VDJ recombination scenarios were assigned using the TCRdist pipeline. A later analysis defined each TCR beta chain by its CDR3 amino acid sequence plus V-gene family, and excluded reads lacking a unique V-gene family. As a way to deal with suspected cross-contamination and a sequencing artifact, a later analysis dropped 450 to 600 nucleotide sequences that were highly shared and had low generation probability. For each public chain, a later analysis derived a clonal expansion index from normalized ranks of inferred template counts within each repertoire. A later analysis computed generation probabilities with a VDJ recombination model fitted to out-of-frame rearrangements, and checked the results against IGoR. In a later analysis, TCR-TCR, TCR-HLA and TCR-CMV co-occurrence was scored with hypergeometric tests, and a repertoire-size bias correction was applied to TCR pairs. False discovery rates were estimated in a later analysis by permuting HLA or CMV assignments 20 times. A later analysis grouped co-occurring TCRs with DBSCAN, adding TCRdist sequence similarity when clustering within HLA-allele-positive subsets. Repertoires with fewer than 30,000 or more than 120,000 public chains, plus five repertoires with anomalous nucleotide sharing, were excluded from co-occurrence clustering. The source is immuneACCESS, and TCRdb retained only in-frame sequences with V and J called. Part of the clones is not carried over; for the studies checked, unresolved V genes explain less than half of this, and the remainder is unexplained. D and trimming come from the DNA, and the V and J calls and clone size come from that table. This sample holds around 120,000 clones; under 90% were observed only once. 7.5% to 9% of the sample is taken by the ten largest.

The chain is made from TRBV5-1 and TRBJ1-5, with TRBD1 perhaps the D gene, on 6 matching bases. The sample consisted of PBMCs. This TCR was sampled from a female donor in good health and CMV-seropositive. The DNA sequence is TGCGCCAGCAGCTTGGCCCCACAGGGAGGCAATCAGCCCCAGCATTTT. Translation gives CASSLAPQGGNQPQHF.